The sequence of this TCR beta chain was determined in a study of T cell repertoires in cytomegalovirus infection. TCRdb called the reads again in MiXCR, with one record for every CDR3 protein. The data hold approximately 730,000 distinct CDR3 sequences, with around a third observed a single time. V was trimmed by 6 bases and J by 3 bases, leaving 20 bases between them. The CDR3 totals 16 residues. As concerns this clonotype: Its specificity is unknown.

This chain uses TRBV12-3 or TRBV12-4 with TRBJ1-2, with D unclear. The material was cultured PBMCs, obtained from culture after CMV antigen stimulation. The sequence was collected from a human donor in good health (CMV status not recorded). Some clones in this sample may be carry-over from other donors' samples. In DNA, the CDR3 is TGTGCCAGCAGCCCTTACAAGGCCGGACTATACTATGGCTACACCTTC. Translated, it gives CASSPYKAGLYYGYTF.